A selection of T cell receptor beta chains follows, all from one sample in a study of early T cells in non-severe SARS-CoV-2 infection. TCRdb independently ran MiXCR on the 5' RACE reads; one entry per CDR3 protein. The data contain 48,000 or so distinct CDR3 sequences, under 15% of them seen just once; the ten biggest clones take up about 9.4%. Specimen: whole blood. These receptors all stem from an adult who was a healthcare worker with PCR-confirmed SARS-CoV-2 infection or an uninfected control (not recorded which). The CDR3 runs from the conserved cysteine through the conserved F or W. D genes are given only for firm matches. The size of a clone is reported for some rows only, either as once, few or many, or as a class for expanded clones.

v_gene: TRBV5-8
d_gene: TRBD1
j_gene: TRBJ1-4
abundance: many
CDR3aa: CASRKWTGLGEKLFF
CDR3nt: TGTGCCAGCAGAAAATGGACAGGTTTGGGTGAAAAACTGTTTTTT

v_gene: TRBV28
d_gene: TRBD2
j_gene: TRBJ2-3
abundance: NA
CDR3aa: CASSLAAGVTDTQYF
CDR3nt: TGTGCCAGCAGTTTGGCTGCGGGAGTCACAGATACGCAGTATTTT

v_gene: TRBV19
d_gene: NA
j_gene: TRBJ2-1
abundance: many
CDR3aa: CATGGYRSYNEQFF
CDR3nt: TGTGCAACAGGAGGCTACCGATCCTACAATGAGCAGTTCTTC

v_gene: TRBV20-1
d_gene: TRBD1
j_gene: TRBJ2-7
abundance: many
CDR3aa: CSARDGQGATYEQYF
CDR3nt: TGCAGTGCTAGAGATGGCCAGGGGGCGACCTACGAGCAGTACTTC

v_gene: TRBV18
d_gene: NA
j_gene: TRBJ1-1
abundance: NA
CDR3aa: CASSLSVTEAFF
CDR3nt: TGTGCCAGCTCACTGTCTGTCACTGAAGCTTTCTTT

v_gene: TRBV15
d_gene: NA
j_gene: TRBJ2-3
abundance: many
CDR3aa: CATSRDLGRADTQYF
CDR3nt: TGTGCCACCAGCAGAGATTTGGGAAGGGCGGATACGCAGTATTTT

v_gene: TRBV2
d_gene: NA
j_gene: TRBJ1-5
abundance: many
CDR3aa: CASTGDGNQPQHF
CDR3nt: TGTGCCAGCACCGGGGACGGGAATCAGCCCCAGCATTTT

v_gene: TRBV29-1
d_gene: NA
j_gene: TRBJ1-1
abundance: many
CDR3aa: CSVAFGTEAFF
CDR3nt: TGCAGCGTTGCTTTTGGTACTGAAGCTTTCTTT

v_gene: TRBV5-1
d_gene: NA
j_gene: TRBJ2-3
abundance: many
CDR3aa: CASSLALSTDTQYF
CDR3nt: TGCGCCAGCAGCTTGGCCCTAAGCACAGATACGCAGTATTTT

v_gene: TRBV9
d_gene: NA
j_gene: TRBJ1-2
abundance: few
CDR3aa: CASSVASFTGTGYTF
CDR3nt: TGTGCCAGCAGCGTAGCCTCCTTTACAGGTACTGGCTACACCTTC

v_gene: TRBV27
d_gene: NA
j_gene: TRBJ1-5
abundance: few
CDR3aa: CASSLLGDQPQHF
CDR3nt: TGTGCCAGCAGTTTACTGGGGGATCAGCCCCAGCATTTT

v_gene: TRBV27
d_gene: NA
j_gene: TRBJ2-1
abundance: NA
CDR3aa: CASSLSGPYNEQFF
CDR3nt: TGTGCCAGCAGTTTGTCCGGACCCTACAATGAGCAGTTCTTC

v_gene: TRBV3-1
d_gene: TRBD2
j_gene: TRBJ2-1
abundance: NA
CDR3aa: CASSSRTSGRVTYNEQFF
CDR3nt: TGTGCCAGCAGCTCCCGGACTAGCGGGAGGGTCACCTACAATGAGCAGTTCTTC

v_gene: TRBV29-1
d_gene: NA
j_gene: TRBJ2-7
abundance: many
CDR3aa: CSVEMEGGDYEQYF
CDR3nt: TGCAGCGTTGAAATGGAGGGGGGAGATTACGAGCAGTACTTC

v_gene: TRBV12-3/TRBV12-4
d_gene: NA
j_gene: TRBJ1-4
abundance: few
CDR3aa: CASSRRANEKLFF
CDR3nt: TGTGCCAGCAGCCGGCGGGCGAATGAAAAACTGTTTTTT

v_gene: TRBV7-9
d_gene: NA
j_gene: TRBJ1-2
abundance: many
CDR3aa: CASSSGWIGYGYTF
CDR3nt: TGTGCCAGCAGCTCCGGATGGATCGGCTATGGCTACACCTTC

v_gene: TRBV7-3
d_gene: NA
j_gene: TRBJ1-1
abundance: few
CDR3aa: CASSWTTNTEAFF
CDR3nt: TGTGCCAGCAGCTGGACAACGAACACTGAAGCTTTCTTT

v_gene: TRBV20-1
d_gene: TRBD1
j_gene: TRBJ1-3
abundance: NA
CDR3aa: CSAGQGAAGNTIYF
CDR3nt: TGCAGTGCGGGGCAGGGGGCCGCGGGAAACACCATATATTTT

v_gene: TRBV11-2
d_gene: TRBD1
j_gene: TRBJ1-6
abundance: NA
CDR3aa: CASRIATGPNSPLHF
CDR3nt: TGTGCCAGCAGAATTGCGACAGGGCCGAATTCACCCCTCCACTTT

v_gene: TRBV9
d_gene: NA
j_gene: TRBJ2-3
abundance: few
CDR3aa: CASSVGGEPDTQYF
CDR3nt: TGTGCCAGCAGCGTAGGCGGGGAACCAGATACGCAGTATTTT

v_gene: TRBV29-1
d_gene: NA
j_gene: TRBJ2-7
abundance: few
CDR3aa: CSVGRTYEQYF
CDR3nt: TGCAGCGTTGGCAGGACCTACGAGCAGTACTTC

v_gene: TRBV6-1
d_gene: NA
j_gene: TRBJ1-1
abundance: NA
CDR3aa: CASSEAQNTEAFF
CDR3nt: TGTGCCAGCAGTGAAGCACAAAACACTGAAGCTTTCTTT

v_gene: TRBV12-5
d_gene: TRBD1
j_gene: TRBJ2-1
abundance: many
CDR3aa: CASGLVPTGVLDVQFNEQFF
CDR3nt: TGTGCTAGTGGTTTGGTGCCTACAGGGGTTCTAGACGTACAATTCAATGAGCAGTTCTTC

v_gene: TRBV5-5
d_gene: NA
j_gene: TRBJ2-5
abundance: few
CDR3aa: CASSKDGREETQYF
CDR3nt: TGTGCCAGCAGCAAGGACGGCAGAGAAGAGACCCAGTACTTC

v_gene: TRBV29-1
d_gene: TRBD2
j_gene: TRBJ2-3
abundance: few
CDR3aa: CSVEGGGPTDTQYF
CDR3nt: TGCAGCGTTGAGGGCGGGGGGCCCACAGATACGCAGTATTTT

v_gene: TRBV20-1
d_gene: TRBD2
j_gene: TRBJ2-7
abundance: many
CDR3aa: CSASAQGGPYEQYF
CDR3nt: TGCAGTGCCTCCGCGCAGGGAGGGCCCTACGAGCAGTACTTC

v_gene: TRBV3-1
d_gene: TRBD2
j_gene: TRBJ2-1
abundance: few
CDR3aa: CASSQDRAGGQFYNEQFF
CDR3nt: TGTGCCAGCAGCCAAGATAGGGCGGGAGGGCAATTCTACAATGAGCAGTTCTTC

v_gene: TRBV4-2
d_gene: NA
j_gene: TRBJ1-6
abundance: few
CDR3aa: CASSQAGRNSPLHF
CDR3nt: TGTGCCAGCAGCCAAGCAGGGCGCAATTCACCCCTCCACTTT

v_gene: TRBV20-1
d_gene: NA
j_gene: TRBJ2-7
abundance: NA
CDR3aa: CSADAGERGTYEQYF
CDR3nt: TGCAGTGCTGACGCGGGCGAGAGGGGGACCTACGAGCAGTACTTC

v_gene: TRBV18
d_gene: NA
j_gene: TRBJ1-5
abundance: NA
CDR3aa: CASSVGVNQPQHF
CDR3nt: TGTGCCAGCTCAGTAGGGGTCAATCAGCCCCAGCATTTT

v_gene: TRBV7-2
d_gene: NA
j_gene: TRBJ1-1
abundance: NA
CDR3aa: CASSFWQNTEAFF
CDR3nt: TGTGCCAGCAGCTTCTGGCAGAACACTGAAGCTTTCTTT

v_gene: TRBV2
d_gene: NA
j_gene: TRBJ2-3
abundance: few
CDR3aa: CASSERIVDTQYF
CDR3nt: TGTGCCAGCAGCGAGAGGATTGTAGATACGCAGTATTTC

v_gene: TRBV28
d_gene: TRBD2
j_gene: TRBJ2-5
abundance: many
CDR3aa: CASSLPTPPGGGETQYF
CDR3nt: TGTGCCAGCAGTTTACCCACCCCTCCGGGAGGCGGGGAGACCCAGTACTTC

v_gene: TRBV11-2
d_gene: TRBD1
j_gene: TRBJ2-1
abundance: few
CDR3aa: CASSPRASGTGVNEQFF
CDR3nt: TGTGCCAGCAGCCCAAGAGCCAGCGGGACAGGGGTCAATGAGCAGTTCTTC

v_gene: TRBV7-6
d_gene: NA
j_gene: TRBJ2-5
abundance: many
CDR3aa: CASSPNSGQETQYF
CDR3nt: TGTGCCAGCAGCCCAAACAGCGGGCAAGAGACCCAGTACTTC

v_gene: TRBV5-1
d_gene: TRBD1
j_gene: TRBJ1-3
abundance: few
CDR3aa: CASTQAGGSGNTIYF
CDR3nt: TGCGCCAGCACCCAAGCAGGGGGGTCTGGAAACACCATATATTTT

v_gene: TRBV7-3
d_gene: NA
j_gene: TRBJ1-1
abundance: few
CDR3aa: CASSRGVGTEAFF
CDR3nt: TGTGCCAGCAGCCGCGGTGTGGGGACTGAAGCTTTCTTT

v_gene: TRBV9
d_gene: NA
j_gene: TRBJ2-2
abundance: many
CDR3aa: CASSVAGARAGELFF
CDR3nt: TGTGCCAGCAGCGTAGCGGGGGCCCGGGCCGGGGAGCTGTTTTTT

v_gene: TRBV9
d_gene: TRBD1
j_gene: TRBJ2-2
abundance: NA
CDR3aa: CASSIQGAITGELFF
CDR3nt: TGTGCCAGCAGCATTCAGGGGGCGATCACCGGGGAGCTGTTTTTT

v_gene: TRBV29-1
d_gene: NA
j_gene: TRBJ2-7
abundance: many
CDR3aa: CSAQTGRAYEQYF
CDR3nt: TGCAGCGCTCAGACAGGGAGGGCCTACGAGCAGTACTTC

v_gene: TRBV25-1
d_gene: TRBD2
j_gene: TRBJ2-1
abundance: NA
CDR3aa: CASSGLSGGVYNEQFF
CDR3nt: TGTGCCAGCAGTGGTCTGAGCGGGGGAGTCTACAATGAGCAGTTCTTC

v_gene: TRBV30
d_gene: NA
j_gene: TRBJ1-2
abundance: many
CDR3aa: CAWSTSLRARASRANYGYTF
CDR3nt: TGTGCCTGGAGTACCTCCCTTAGGGCCAGGGCGTCAAGGGCTAACTATGGCTACACCTTC

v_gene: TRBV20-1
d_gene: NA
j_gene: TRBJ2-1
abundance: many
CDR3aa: CSARDRGGASWNEQFF
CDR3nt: TGCAGTGCTAGAGATCGAGGGGGGGCAAGCTGGAATGAGCAGTTCTTC

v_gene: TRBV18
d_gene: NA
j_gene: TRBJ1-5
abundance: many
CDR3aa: CASSPGHSNQPQHF
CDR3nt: TGTGCCAGCTCACCAGGGCATAGCAATCAGCCCCAGCATTTT

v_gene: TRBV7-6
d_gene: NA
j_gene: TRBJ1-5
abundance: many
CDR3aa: CASSLTEGSQPQHF
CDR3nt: TGTGCCAGCAGCTTAACAGAAGGGTCTCAGCCCCAGCATTTT

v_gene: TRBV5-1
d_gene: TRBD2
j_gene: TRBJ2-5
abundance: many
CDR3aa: CASSFLAGEETQYF
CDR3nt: TGCGCCAGCAGCTTCTTAGCGGGAGAAGAGACCCAGTACTTC

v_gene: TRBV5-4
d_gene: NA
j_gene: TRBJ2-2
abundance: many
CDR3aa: CASRQGSRRSTGELFF
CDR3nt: TGTGCCAGCAGGCAGGGGTCAAGACGGAGCACCGGGGAGCTGTTTTTT

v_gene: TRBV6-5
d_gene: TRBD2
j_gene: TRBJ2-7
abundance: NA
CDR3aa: CASTNGGGTYEQYF
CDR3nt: TGTGCCAGCACTAACGGGGGGGGTACCTACGAGCAGTACTTC

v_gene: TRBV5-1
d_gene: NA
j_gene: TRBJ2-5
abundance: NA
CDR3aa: CASSLAVGDGEETQYF
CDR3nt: TGCGCCAGCAGCTTGGCGGTTGGGGACGGAGAAGAGACCCAGTACTTC

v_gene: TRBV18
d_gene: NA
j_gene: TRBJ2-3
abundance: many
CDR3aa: CASSPGTPGDTQYF
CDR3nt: TGTGCCAGCTCACCCGGGACGCCGGGAGATACGCAGTATTTT

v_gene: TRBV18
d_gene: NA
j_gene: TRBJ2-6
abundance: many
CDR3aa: CASSTATNSGANVLTF
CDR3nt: TGTGCCAGCTCGACCGCGACCAACTCTGGGGCCAACGTCCTGACTTTC

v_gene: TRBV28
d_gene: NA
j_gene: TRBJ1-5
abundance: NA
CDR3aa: CASSSRGARNQPQHF
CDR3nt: TGTGCCAGCAGTTCTCGGGGGGCGCGCAATCAGCCCCAGCATTTT

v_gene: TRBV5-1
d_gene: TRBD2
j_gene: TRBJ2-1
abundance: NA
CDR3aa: CASSLPGTNDEQFF
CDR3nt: TGCGCCAGCAGCTTGCCCGGGACTAATGATGAGCAGTTCTTC

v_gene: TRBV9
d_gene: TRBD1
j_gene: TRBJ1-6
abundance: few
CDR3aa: CASSVQGGFNSPLHF
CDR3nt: TGTGCCAGCAGCGTCCAGGGGGGATTTAATTCACCCCTCCACTTT

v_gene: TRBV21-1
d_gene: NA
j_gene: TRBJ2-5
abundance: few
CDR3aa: CASSKEGDQETQYF
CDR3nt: TGTGCCAGCAGCAAAGAAGGGGATCAAGAGACCCAGTACTTC

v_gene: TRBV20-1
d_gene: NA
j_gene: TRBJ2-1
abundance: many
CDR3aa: CSARITGTSGNSSYNEQFF
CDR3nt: TGCAGTGCGAGAATAACCGGGACCTCCGGAAATAGCTCCTACAATGAGCAGTTCTTC

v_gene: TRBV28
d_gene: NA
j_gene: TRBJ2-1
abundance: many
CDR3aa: CASNPGRSHNEQFF
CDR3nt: TGTGCCAGCAACCCGGGGAGGTCCCACAATGAGCAGTTCTTC

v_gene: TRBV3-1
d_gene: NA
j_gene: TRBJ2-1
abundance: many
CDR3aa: CASSTTPYNAEQFF
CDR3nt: TGTGCCAGCAGCACTACTCCCTACAATGCAGAGCAGTTCTTC